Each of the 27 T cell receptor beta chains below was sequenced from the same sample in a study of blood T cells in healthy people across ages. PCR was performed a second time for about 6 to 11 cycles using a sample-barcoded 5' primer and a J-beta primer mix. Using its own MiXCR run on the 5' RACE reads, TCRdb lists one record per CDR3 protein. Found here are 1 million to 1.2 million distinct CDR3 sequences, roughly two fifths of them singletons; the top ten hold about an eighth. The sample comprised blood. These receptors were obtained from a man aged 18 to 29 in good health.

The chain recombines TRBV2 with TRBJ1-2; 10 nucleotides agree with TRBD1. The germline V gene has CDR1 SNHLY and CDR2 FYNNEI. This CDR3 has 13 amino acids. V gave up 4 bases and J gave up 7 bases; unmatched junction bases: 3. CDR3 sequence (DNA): TGTGCCAGCAGTGGACAGGGGGCAGGTGGCTACACCTTC. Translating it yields CASSGQGAGGYTF.

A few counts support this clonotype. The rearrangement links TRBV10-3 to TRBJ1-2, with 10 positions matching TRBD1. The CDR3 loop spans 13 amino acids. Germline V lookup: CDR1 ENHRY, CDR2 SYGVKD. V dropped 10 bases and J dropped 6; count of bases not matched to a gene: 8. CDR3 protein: CATKGTGADGYTF. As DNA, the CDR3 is TGTGCCACCAAAGGGACAGGGGCGGATGGCTACACCTTC.

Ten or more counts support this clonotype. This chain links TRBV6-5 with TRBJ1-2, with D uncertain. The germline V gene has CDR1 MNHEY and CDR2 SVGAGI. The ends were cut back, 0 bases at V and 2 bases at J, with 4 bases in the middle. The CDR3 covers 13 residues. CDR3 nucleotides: TGTGCCAGCAGTTACTCCGTAAACTATGGCTACACCTTC. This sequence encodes CASSYSVNYGYTF.

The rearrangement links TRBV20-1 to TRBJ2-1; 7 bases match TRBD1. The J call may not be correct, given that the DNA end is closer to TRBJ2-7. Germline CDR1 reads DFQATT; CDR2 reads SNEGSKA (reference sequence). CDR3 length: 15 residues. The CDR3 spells CSARGQGGRDNEQYF. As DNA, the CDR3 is TGCAGTGCTAGAGGACAGGGTGGAAGGGACAATGAGCAGTACTTC.

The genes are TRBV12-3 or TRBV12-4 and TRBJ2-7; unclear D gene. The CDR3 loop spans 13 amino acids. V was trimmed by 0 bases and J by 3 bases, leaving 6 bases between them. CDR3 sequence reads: CASSLAVDYEQYF. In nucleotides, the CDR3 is TGTGCCAGCAGTTTAGCGGTAGACTACGAGCAGTACTTC.

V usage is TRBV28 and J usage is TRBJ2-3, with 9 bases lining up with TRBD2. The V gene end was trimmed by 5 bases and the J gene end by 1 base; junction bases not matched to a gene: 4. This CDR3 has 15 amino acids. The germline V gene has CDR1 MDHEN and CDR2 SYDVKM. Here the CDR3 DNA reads TGTGCCAGCAGTCGCGGGGGGGACGGCACAGATACGCAGTATTTT. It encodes CASSRGGDGTDTQYF.

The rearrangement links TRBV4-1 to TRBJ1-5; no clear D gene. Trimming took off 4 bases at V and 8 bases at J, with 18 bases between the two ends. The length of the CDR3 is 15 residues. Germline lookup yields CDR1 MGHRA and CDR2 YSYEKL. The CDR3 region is CASSPLGLRKEPQHF. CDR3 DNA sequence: TGCGCCAGCAGCCCGCTGGGTCTCCGGAAGGAGCCCCAGCATTTT.

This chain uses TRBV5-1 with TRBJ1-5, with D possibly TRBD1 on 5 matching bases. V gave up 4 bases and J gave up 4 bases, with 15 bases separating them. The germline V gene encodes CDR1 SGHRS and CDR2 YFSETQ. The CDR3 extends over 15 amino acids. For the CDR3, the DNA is TGCGCCAGCAGCCCCAACGGTTGGGGGAATCAGCCCCAGCATTTT. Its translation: CASSPNGWGNQPQHF.

The CDR3 protein is CAISTTGARLPDGYTF. CDR3 coding DNA: TGTGCCATCAGTACTACAGGGGCGAGACTACCTGATGGCTACACCTTC. The chain recombines TRBV10-3 with TRBJ1-2, with TRBD1 identical over 7 bases. Looked up from germline, CDR1 is ENHRY and CDR2 is SYGVKD. The CDR3 contains 16 residues. The V gene end was trimmed by 5 bases and the J gene end by 6 bases; junction bases not matched to a gene: 15.

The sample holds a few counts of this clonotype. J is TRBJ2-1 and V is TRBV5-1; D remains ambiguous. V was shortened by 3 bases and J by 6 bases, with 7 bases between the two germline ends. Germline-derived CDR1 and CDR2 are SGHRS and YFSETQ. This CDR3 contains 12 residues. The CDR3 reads CASSYYSNEQFF. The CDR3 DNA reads TGCGCCAGCAGCTACTACAGCAATGAGCAGTTCTTC. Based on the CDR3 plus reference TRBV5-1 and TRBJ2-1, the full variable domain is KAGVTQTPRYLIKTRGQQVTLSCSPISGHRSVSWYQQTPGQGLQFLFEYFSETQRNKGNFPGRFSGRQFSNSRSEMNVSTLELGDSALYLCASSYYSNEQFFGPGTRLTVL.

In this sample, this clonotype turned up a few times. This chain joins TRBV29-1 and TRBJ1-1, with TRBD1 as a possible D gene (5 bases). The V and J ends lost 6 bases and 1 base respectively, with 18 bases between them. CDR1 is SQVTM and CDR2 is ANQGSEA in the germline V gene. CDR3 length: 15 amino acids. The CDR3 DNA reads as TGCAGCGTGAGCGCCTTCGAGGGGAAGAACACTGAAGCTTTCTTT. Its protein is CSVSAFEGKNTEAFF.

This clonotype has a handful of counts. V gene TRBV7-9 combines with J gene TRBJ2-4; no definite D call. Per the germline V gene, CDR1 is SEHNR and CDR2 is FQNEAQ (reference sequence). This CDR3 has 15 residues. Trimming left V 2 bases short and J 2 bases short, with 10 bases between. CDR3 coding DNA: TGTGCCAGCAGCTTATCGTCCAGTTCCAAAAACATTCAGTACTTC. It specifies CASSLSSSSKNIQYF.

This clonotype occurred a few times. The CDR3 DNA reads as TGCAGTGCTAGAGACCTACAGGGGGCGGCTAACTATGGCTACACCTTC. As protein: CSARDLQGAANYGYTF. V usage is TRBV20-1 and J usage is TRBJ1-2, with 9 bases that match TRBD1. The CDR3 is 16 amino acids. Germline V lookup: CDR1 DFQATT, CDR2 SNEGSKA (reference sequence). J gave up 0 bases and V 0 bases, and 5 bases lay outside the gene matches.

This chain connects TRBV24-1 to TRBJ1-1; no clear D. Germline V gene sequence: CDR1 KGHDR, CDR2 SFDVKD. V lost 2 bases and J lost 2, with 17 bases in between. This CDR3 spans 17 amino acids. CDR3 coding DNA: TGTGCCACCAGTGATTGCGACCTCCCCGTGGTCAACACTGAAGCTTTCTTT. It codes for CATSDCDLPVVNTEAFF.

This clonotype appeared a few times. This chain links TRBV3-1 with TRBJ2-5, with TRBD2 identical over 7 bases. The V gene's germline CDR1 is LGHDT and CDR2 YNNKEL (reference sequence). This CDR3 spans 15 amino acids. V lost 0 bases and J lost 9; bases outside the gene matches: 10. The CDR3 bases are TGTGCCAGCAGCCAAGACGCGACTAGCCAGGATTCCCAGTACTTC. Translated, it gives CASSQDATSQDSQYF.

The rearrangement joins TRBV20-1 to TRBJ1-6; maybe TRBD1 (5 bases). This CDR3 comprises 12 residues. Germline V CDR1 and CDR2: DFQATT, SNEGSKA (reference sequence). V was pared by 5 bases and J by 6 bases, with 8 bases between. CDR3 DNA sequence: TGCAGTGCTCTTGGGGGTAATTCACCCCTCCACTTT. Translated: CSALGGNSPLHF.

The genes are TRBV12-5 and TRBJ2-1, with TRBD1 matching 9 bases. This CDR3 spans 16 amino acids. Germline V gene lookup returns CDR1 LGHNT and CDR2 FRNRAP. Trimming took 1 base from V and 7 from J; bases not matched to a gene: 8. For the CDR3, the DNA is TGTGCTAGTGGTTTGGAACGGGACAGGGTGAGGAATGAGCAGTTCTTC. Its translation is CASGLERDRVRNEQFF.

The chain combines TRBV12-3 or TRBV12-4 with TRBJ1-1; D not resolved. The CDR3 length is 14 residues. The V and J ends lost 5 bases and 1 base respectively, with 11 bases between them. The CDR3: CASSDREENTEAFF. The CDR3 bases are TGTGCCAGCAGTGACCGGGAGGAGAACACTGAAGCTTTCTTT.

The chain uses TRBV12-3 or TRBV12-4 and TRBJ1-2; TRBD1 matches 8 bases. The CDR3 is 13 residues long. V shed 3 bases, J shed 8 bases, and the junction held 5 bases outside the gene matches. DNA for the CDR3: TGTGCCAGCAGTTTCGGACAGGGCCAAGGCTACACCTTC. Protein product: CASSFGQGQGYTF.

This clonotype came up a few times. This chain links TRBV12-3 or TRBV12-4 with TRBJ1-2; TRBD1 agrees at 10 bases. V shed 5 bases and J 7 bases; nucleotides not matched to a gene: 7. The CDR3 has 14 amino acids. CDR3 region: CASSPGTGAIGYTF. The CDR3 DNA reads TGTGCCAGCAGTCCAGGGACAGGGGCTATTGGCTACACCTTC.

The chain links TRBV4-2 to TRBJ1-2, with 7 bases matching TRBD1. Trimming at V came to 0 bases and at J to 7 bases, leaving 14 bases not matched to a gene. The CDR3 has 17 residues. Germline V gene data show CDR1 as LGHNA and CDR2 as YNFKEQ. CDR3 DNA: TGTGCCAGCAGCCAAGATATTATGGGACAGACCTCCATTGGCTACACCTTC. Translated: CASSQDIMGQTSIGYTF.

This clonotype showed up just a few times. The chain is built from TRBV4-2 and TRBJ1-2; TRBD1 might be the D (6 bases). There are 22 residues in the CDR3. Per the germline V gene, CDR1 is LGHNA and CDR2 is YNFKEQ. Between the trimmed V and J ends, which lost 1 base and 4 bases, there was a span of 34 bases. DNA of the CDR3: TGTGCCAGCAGCCAAGGTTTTATGGGTCAAAATTGGGACACCGAAGGGCTCTATGGCTACACCTTC. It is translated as CASSQGFMGQNWDTEGLYGYTF.

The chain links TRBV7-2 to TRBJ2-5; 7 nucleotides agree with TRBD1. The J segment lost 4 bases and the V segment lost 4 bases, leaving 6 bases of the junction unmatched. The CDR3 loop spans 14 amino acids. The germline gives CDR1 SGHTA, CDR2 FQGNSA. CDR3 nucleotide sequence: TGTGCCAGCAGCTCCCACAGGGGCGGAGAGACCCAGTACTTC. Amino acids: CASSSHRGGETQYF.

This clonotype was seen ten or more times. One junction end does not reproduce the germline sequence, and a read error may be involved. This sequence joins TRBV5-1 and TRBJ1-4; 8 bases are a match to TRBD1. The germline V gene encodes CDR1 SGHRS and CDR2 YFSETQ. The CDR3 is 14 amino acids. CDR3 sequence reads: CASSLGQGNEKLFF. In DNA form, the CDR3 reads TGTGCCAGCAGCCTTGGACAGGGTAATGAAAAACTGTTTTTT.

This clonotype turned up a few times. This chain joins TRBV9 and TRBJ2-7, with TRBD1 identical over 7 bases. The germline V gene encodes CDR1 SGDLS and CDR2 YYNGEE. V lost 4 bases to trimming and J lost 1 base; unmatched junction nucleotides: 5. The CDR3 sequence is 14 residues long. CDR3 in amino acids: CASSTDRVSYEQYF. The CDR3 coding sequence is TGTGCCAGCAGCACAGACAGGGTTTCCTACGAGCAGTACTTC.

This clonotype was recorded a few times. The CDR3 DNA reads as TGTGCCACCACGCGGGGTGGGGCTGAAGCTTTCTTT. Translation gives CATTRGGAEAFF. The chain employs TRBV12-3 or TRBV12-4 and TRBJ1-1; D ambiguous. There are 12 residues in the CDR3. The V end was cut by 10 bases, the J end by 6 bases, with 15 bases between.

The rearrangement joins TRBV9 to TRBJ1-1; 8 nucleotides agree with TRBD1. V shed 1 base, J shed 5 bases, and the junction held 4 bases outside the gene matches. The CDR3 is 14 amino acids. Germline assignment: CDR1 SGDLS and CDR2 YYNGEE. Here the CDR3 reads CASSVKQGGTEAFF. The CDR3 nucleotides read TGTGCCAGCAGCGTAAAACAGGGGGGGACTGAAGCTTTCTTT.